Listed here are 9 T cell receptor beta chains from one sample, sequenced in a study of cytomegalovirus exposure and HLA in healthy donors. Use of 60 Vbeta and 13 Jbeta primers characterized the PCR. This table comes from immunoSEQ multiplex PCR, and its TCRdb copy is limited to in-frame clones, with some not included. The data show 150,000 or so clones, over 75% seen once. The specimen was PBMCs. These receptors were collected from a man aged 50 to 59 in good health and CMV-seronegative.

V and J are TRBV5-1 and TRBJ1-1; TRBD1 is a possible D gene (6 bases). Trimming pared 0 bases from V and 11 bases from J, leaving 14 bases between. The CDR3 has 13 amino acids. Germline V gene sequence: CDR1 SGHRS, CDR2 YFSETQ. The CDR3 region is CASSLAGQPGAFF. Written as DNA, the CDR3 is TGCGCCAGCAGCTTGGCAGGACAGCCGGGGGCTTTCTTT.

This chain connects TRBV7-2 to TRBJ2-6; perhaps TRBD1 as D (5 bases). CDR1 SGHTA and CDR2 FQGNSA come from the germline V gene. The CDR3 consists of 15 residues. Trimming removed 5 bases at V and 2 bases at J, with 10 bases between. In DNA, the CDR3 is TGTGCCAGCAGCATAAACAGGCCTGGGGCCAACGTCCTGACTTTC. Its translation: CASSINRPGANVLTF.

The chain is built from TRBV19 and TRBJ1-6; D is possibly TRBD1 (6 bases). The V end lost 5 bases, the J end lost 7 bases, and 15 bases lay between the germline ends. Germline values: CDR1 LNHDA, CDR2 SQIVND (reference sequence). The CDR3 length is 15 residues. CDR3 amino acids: CASSLGTPWNSPLHF. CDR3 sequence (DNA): TGTGCCAGTAGTTTAGGGACACCGTGGAATTCACCCCTCCACTTT. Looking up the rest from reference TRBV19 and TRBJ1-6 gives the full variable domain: DGGITQSPKYLFRKEGQNVTLSCEQNLNHDAMYWYRQDPGQGLRLIYYSQIVNDFQKGDIAEGYSVSREKKESFPLTVTSAQKNPTAFYLCASSLGTPWNSPLHFGNGTRLTVT.

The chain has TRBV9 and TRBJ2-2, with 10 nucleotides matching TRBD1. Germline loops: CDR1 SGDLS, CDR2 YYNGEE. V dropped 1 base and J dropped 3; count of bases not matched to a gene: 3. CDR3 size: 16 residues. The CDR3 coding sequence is TGTGCCAGCAGCGTATTCGGGACAGGGGACACCGGGGAGCTGTTTTTT. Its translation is CASSVFGTGDTGELFF.

DNA of the CDR3: TGCAGCGTTGGGCGGGGCCGCGGCAATGAGCAGTTCTTC. It specifies CSVGRGRGNEQFF. The chain carries TRBV29-1 and TRBJ2-1; perhaps TRBD2 as D (6 bases). Germline V gene data show CDR1 as SQVTM and CDR2 as ANQGSEA. The CDR3 consists of 13 residues. Trimming stripped 4 bases from V and 6 bases from J, with 13 bases between.

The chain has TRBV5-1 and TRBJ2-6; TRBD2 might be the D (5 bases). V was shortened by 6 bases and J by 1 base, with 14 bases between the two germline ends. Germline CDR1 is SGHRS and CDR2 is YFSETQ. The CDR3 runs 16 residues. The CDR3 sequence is CASTLHSGSGANVLTF. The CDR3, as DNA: TGCGCCAGCACCTTACATTCGGGGTCTGGGGCCAACGTCCTGACTTTC.

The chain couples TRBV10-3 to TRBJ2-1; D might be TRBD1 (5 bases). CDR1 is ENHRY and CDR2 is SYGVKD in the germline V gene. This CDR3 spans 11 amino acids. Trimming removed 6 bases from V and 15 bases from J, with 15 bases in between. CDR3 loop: CAIRKGMAVFF. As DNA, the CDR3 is TGTGCCATCAGGAAGGGGATGGCAGTGTTCTTC.

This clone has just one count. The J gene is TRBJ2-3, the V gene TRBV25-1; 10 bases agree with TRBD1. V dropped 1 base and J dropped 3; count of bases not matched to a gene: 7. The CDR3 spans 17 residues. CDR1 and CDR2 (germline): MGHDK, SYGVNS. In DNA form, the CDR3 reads TGTGCCAGCAGTGAATGGGGACAGGGGTTGTCTACAGATACGCAGTATTTT. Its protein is CASSEWGQGLSTDTQYF.

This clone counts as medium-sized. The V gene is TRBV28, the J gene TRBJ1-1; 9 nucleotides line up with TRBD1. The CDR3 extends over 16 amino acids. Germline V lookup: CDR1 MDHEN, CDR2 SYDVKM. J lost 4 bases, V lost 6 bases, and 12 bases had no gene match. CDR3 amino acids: CASSGTGWLGSTEAFF. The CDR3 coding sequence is TGTGCCAGCAGCGGGACAGGGTGGTTGGGTAGCACTGAAGCTTTCTTT. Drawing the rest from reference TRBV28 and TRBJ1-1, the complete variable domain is DVKVTQSSRYLVKRTGEKVFLECVQDMDHENMFWYRQDPGLGLRLIYFSYDVKMKEKGDIPEGYSVSREKKERFSLILESASTNQTSMYLCASSGTGWLGSTEAFFGQGTRLTVV.